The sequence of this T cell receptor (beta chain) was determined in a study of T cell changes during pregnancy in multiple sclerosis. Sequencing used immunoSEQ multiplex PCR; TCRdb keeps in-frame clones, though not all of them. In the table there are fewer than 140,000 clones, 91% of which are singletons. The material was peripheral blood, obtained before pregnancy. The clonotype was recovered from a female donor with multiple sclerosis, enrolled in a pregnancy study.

The CDR3 loop is CASSTPGGSNPSGNTIYF. The CDR3 DNA sequence: TGTGCCAGCAGTACGCCAGGGGGCTCCAACCCCTCTGGAAACACCATATATTTT. The V gene is TRBV28, the J gene TRBJ1-3; TRBD1 aligns across 8 bases. This CDR3 is 18 amino acids long. Germline values: CDR1 MDHEN, CDR2 SYDVKM. Germline trimming cut 5 bases from V and 0 bases from J; bases unmatched to any gene: 12.